The clone carrying this T cell receptor (beta chain) was seen once. The antigen is undetermined. The data stem from a study of T cell responses to AZD1222 COVID-19 vaccine. Study findings and constraints: Repertoires were obtained only post-peak T cell response. There were mostly white British donors and more females than males, and clonal diversity was possibly underestimated. Spike-specific TCR breadth and depth rose after two AZD1222 doses. The number of AZD1222 recipients seropositive at baseline was only 6 or 7.

The germline gives CDR1 KGHSH, CDR2 LQKENI. The CDR3 is 13 residues long. The V segment lost 8 bases and the J segment 0 bases; nucleotides outside the gene matches: 3. Generated by immunoSEQ multiplex PCR, the TCRdb table keeps only in-frame clones and is missing some. This repertoire shows 140,000 to 150,000 clones, 90% to 95% found once; its top ten account for 2.8%. The rearrangement links TRBV18 to TRBJ1-1, with 7 bases fitting TRBD1. The sequence was collected from an adult in good health. Sequencing used peripheral blood, obtained on day 0 of MenACWY control vaccination. CDR3 amino acids: CASTGQMNTEAFF. The CDR3 region has the DNA TGTGCCAGCACGGGACAGATGAACACTGAAGCTTTCTTT.